The present T cell receptor (beta chain) was sequenced within a study of blood T cell repertoires in COVID-19. With V trimmed by 2 bases and J by 5 bases, 7 bases remained unmatched. CDR1 and CDR2 (germline): MNHEY, SVGAGI. The CDR3 runs to 16 residues. Per the original methods: Estimation of nucleated cell counts relied on the amplification of reference gene primers. Sequencing used immunoSEQ multiplex PCR; TCRdb keeps in-frame clones, though not all of them. For V, J and clone size, that table is used; D and trimming come from the DNA. In the table there are about 280,000 clones, roughly 85% of which are singletons.

What was sequenced was peripheral blood. The clonotype was recovered from a man in his fifties or sixties with active or convalescent COVID-19. The chain employs TRBV6-5 and TRBJ2-1, with 9 bases identical to TRBD2. CDR3 bases: TGTGCCAGCAGTTACCGTCGGCGGGAGGGCAACAATGAGCAGTTCTTC. This codes for CASSYRRREGNNEQFF.